This TCR beta chain was sequenced in a study of blood T cell repertoires in COVID-19. V shed 10 bases, J shed 3 bases, and the junction held 11 bases outside the gene matches. The CDR3 runs to 15 residues. Looked up from germline, CDR1 is LNHDA and CDR2 is SQIVND (reference sequence). Sequenced by immunoSEQ multiplex PCR; TCRdb stores in-frame clones only, minus some. The sample yields tens of thousands of clones, about 85% seen once. The chain is built from TRBV19 and TRBJ1-5, with 8 bases lining up with TRBD1. This receptor was taken from a human donor in a cohort sampled during active COVID-19. What was sequenced was peripheral blood. The CDR3 coding sequence is TGTGCCACCGCTCAGGGGGCGGGGGTCAATCAGCCCCAGCATTTT. Translated: CATAQGAGVNQPQHF.